The rows below give T cell receptor beta chains drawn from one sample of a study of patients and donors after allogeneic stem cell transplantation. TCRdb reprocessed the RT-PCR reads via MiXCR and lists one record per CDR3 protein. This sample has about a million distinct CDR3 sequences; around 17% occur once, and the top ten carry 5.5% to 6.5%. Sequenced material: blood, either unsorted or a sorted T cell fraction (not recorded which). The receptors originated from a human donor who was either an allogeneic HSCT recipient or a stem cell or donor lymphocyte infusion donor (not recorded which). It is not recorded whose cells these are; they may come from a transplant donor. The CDR3 runs from the conserved cysteine through the conserved F or W. D genes are given only for firm matches. Clone sizes are given selectively: once, few, many, or a class where the clone is expanded.

cdr3_nt cdr3_aa d_call j_call v_call clone_size
TGTGCCAGCACTATAGCTGAGGAGCAGTTCTTC CASTIAEEQFF NA TRBJ2-1 TRBV6-6 many
TGTGCCAGCAGGAAAGGACAGGGGGAGAGTAGTGGTGGCTACACCTTC CASRKGQGESSGGYTF TRBD1 TRBJ1-2 TRBV6-1 once
TGTGCTAGTGATCCACAGGGGCTTGGCACTGAAGCTTTCTTT CASDPQGLGTEAFF TRBD1 TRBJ1-1 TRBV12-5 few
TGTGCCAGCAGCTTAGGCCAGAGCGAAGCTTTCTTT CASSLGQSEAFF NA TRBJ1-1 TRBV7-8 few
TGCAGTGCTGTCCGGGACGCTAGCCAAGAGACCCAGTACTTC CSAVRDASQETQYF NA TRBJ2-5 TRBV20-1 NA
TGTGCCAGCAGTTTCCTCGCTAATCGAGCCCGGGATGAGCAGTTCTTC CASSFLANRARDEQFF NA TRBJ2-1 TRBV27 NA
TGTGCCACCAGTGAAAGGGGGCGAGTTACTGAGCAGTTCTTC CATSERGRVTEQFF TRBD1 TRBJ2-1 TRBV24-1 NA
TGTGCCAGCAGGGGACAGCGGTATGGCTACACCTTC CASRGQRYGYTF TRBD1 TRBJ1-2 TRBV12-3/TRBV12-4 NA
TGTGCCAGCAGCCCGTGGGAGGGGCGAGAGGTAGACTATGGCTACACCTTC CASSPWEGREVDYGYTF NA TRBJ1-2 TRBV14 NA
TGCAGCGTTGGTAGGGGCAGGGACAATGAGCAGTTCTTC CSVGRGRDNEQFF NA TRBJ2-1 TRBV29-1 NA
TGTGCCAGCAGAGGGACTAGCGGGGGATTATACGAGCAGTACTTC CASRGTSGGLYEQYF TRBD2 TRBJ2-7 TRBV12-3/TRBV12-4 many
TGTGCCATCAGTGAAAGGACAGGGGGCATGGGGATGAACACCATATATTTT CAISERTGGMGMNTIYF TRBD1 TRBJ1-3 TRBV10-3 NA
TGCAGTGCTGGCCGGGACAGTAATTCACCCCTCCACTTT CSAGRDSNSPLHF TRBD1 TRBJ1-6 TRBV20-1 NA
TGTGCCAGCAACCAACTTCCGTGGGGCACTGAAGCTTTCTTT CASNQLPWGTEAFF NA TRBJ1-1 TRBV4-2 NA
TGTGCCAGCAGCCCACGAGGGGCATCGAGATGGAACATTCAGTACTTC CASSPRGASRWNIQYF NA TRBJ2-4 TRBV9 NA
TGTGCCAGCAGCATCGGACAGGACACCGGGGAGCTGTTTTTT CASSIGQDTGELFF TRBD1 TRBJ2-2 TRBV27 NA
TGTGCCAGCAGCCCCGCTGGGATACCCTACGAGCAGTACTTC CASSPAGIPYEQYF NA TRBJ2-7 TRBV7-9 NA
TGTGCCAGTAAAACAGGTCCGAGGACAGATACGCAGTATTTT CASKTGPRTDTQYF NA TRBJ2-3 TRBV5-6 few
TGTGCCAGCAGCTTAGATGTTCTGGGGGCCAATAATTCACCCCTCCACTTT CASSLDVLGANNSPLHF NA TRBJ1-6 TRBV7-2 few
TGTGCCAGCAGGCTAGTGGAGGGAGGAGCTGGCGGCTACACCTTC CASRLVEGGAGGYTF NA TRBJ1-2 TRBV12-3/TRBV12-4 many
TGCAGCGTTACTCCAGGGGGCGTTGAGCAGTACTTC CSVTPGGVEQYF TRBD1 TRBJ2-7 TRBV29-1 few
TGTGCCAGCAGTGACAGGAGCTCCTACGAGCAGTACTTC CASSDRSSYEQYF NA TRBJ2-7 TRBV12-3/TRBV12-4 NA
TGTGCCAGCTCACCATCACAGGGGACGCTAAGCCAGCCCCAGCATTTT CASSPSQGTLSQPQHF TRBD1 TRBJ1-5 TRBV18 few
TGTGCCAGCAGTTCGAGGAGGGTGAATCAGCCCCAGCATTTT CASSSRRVNQPQHF NA TRBJ1-5 TRBV28 NA
TGTGCCAGCACCCATTTAGGAAGCTCCTACGAGCAGTACTTC CASTHLGSSYEQYF NA TRBJ2-7 TRBV6-1 few
TGTGCCAGCAGTTTTAGGAGACAGGGTACTGGAAATGAAAAACTGTTTTTT CASSFRRQGTGNEKLFF TRBD1 TRBJ1-4 TRBV12-3/TRBV12-4 NA
TGTGCCAGCGCCTTGTACAGGGATAGCAATCAGCCCCAGCATTTT CASALYRDSNQPQHF NA TRBJ1-5 TRBV12-3/TRBV12-4 NA
TGCAGTGCTATACCTAGCACAGATACGCAGTATTTT CSAIPSTDTQYF NA TRBJ2-3 TRBV20-1 few
TGTGCCAGCAGCCAGCAGGGTCCTGGGGCCAACGTCCTGACTTTC CASSQQGPGANVLTF NA TRBJ2-6 TRBV14 few
TGTGCCAGCAGTGAAGGACTAGCGGGAGGGCCTAGCTCCTACAATGAGCAGTTCTTC CASSEGLAGGPSSYNEQFF TRBD2 TRBJ2-1 TRBV2 few
TGCGCCAGCAGCCAAGGTTGGGCGAGTACGGGCTACACCTTC CASSQGWASTGYTF NA TRBJ1-2 TRBV4-3 NA
TGTGCCGGAGGAGGGACAGATCACACCGGGGAGCTGTTTTTT CAGGGTDHTGELFF NA TRBJ2-2 TRBV2 few
TGTACCAGCAGTTTGGGCAGAGGGGAGACCCAGTACTTC CTSSLGRGETQYF NA TRBJ2-5 TRBV12-3/TRBV12-4 NA
TGTGCCAGCAGCACACGGACCAATGAGCAGTTCTTC CASSTRTNEQFF NA TRBJ2-1 TRBV7-9 many
TGCAGCGTTGAAAGCGGGAGAGCCCCCTACGAGCAGTACTTC CSVESGRAPYEQYF TRBD2 TRBJ2-7 TRBV29-1 once
TGTGCCAGCAGCTCCCGGACTAGCGGGAGGGCAGATACGCAGTATTTT CASSSRTSGRADTQYF TRBD2 TRBJ2-3 TRBV12-3/TRBV12-4 few
TGTGCCAGCAGCCCTAGCGGGGGCCTCGACAATGAGCAGTTCTTC CASSPSGGLDNEQFF TRBD2 TRBJ2-1 TRBV7-3 few
TGTGCCAGCAGCAAAGAGGGGGGGCTGGGGACCGGGGAGCTGTTTTTT CASSKEGGLGTGELFF NA TRBJ2-2 TRBV21-1 NA
TGTGCCAGCAGTTGGAACGTGGCCCCAGATACGCAGTATTTT CASSWNVAPDTQYF NA TRBJ2-3 TRBV12-3/TRBV12-4 few
TGCAGTGCAACTCACGGAAGTTTGAACACCGGGGAGCTGTTTTTT CSATHGSLNTGELFF NA TRBJ2-2 TRBV20-1 few
TGTGCCAGCGGAAGAGGTTACGAGCAGTACTTC CASGRGYEQYF NA TRBJ2-7 TRBV12-3/TRBV12-4 many
TGTGCCAGCAGCCCATCTCTGACAGGGGGCACTGAAGCTTTCTTT CASSPSLTGGTEAFF TRBD1 TRBJ1-1 TRBV3-1 NA
TGCGCCAGCAGCCGTACACAGGGGGAATATTACAATGAGCAGTTCTTC CASSRTQGEYYNEQFF TRBD1 TRBJ2-1 TRBV5-1 NA
TGTGCCAGCAGCTTGGGACCCTCTGGGAGGAACACTGAAGCTTTCTTT CASSLGPSGRNTEAFF NA TRBJ1-1 TRBV5-6 few
TGTGCCAGCAGCCCCCTAGCCTCCTACGAGCAGTACTTC CASSPLASYEQYF NA TRBJ2-7 TRBV9 NA
TGCAGTGCCATCGGGACTAGCATCCCCACAGATACGCAGTATTTT CSAIGTSIPTDTQYF TRBD2 TRBJ2-3 TRBV20-1 NA
TGCGCCAGCAGCCAAGATAGTCGGCGGAGCTCCTACAATGAGCAGTTCTTC CASSQDSRRSSYNEQFF NA TRBJ2-1 TRBV4-3 few
TGCAGCGTTGATCAGGGGAGCTCTGGAAACACCATATATTTT CSVDQGSSGNTIYF NA TRBJ1-3 TRBV29-1 few
TGTGCCAGCAGTTTTTTGGCTAGCGGGGGGTACAATGAGCAGTTCTTC CASSFLASGGYNEQFF TRBD2 TRBJ2-1 TRBV27 few
TGTGCCAGCAGCCAAGTGGTATTAGCGGGGGAACTGGGCACCGGGGAGCTGTTTTTT CASSQVVLAGELGTGELFF TRBD2 TRBJ2-2 TRBV3-1 many
TGTGCCAGCAGCCCCCAACCCGCGGGAGTGGGAACTGAGCAGTTCTTC CASSPQPAGVGTEQFF TRBD2 TRBJ2-1 TRBV3-1 NA
TGTGCCAGCAGTCCTAACAGGGGGCAGTTCTTC CASSPNRGQFF TRBD1 TRBJ2-1 TRBV12-3/TRBV12-4 few